Presented here are 4 T cell receptor beta chains from one specimen sequenced in a study of early T cells in non-severe SARS-CoV-2 infection. A single record per CDR3 protein comes from TCRdb applying MiXCR to the 5' RACE reads. The sample consists of more than 30,000 distinct CDR3 sequences, approximately 5% of them appearing once. The source material was whole blood. Receptors were obtained from an adult who was a healthcare worker with PCR-confirmed SARS-CoV-2 infection or an uninfected control (not recorded which).

This clonotype was detected ten times or more. V usage is TRBV7-6 and J usage is TRBJ2-5, with D uncertain. Germline-derived CDR1 and CDR2 are SGHVS and FNYEAQ. This CDR3 has 15 amino acids. Trimming cost V 5 bases and J 0 bases, with 13 bases left between them. The CDR3 coding sequence is TGTGCCAGCAGCCAGACCGATTTGTACCAAGAGACCCAGTACTTC. This gives the protein CASSQTDLYQETQYF.

This clonotype was detected ten times or more. The chain carries TRBV5-8 and TRBJ2-3; D gene unclear. V was cut by 4 bases and J by 2 bases, with 17 bases left in between. The CDR3 covers 16 residues. CDR1 SGHTS and CDR2 YDEGEE come from the germline V gene. The CDR3 DNA is TGTGCCAGCAGCGCTTTTCGGTCCACCCCCACAGATACGCAGTATTTT. Amino acids: CASSAFRSTPTDTQYF.

The chain uses TRBV19 and TRBJ1-5; possible D gene TRBD1, 5 bases. CDR1 and CDR2 (germline): LNHDA, SQIVND (reference sequence). Trimming took 2 bases from V and 4 from J, leaving 12 bases between them. The CDR3 extends over 15 amino acids. The DNA of the CDR3 is TGTGCCAGTAGTATAAAAGGGACCCTAAATCAGCCCCAGCATTTT. It encodes CASSIKGTLNQPQHF.

This clonotype was seen repeatedly, ten times or more. The chain couples TRBV11-2 to TRBJ1-2; D remains ambiguous. The CDR3 is 13 amino acids. V was shortened by 5 bases and J by 3 bases, with 10 bases between the two germline ends. The V gene's germline CDR1 is SGHAT and CDR2 FQNNGV. The CDR3 nucleotides read TGTGCCAGCAGCCCGCTAGGGTACTATGGCTACACCTTC. This translates into CASSPLGYYGYTF. Supplemented by reference TRBV11-2 and TRBJ1-2, the full variable domain reads EAGVAQSPRYKIIEKRQSVAFWCNPISGHATLYWYQQILGQGPKLLIQFQNNGVVDDSQLPKDRFSAERLKGVDSTLKIQPAKLEDSAVYLCASSPLGYYGYTFGSGTRLTVV.